This T cell receptor (beta chain) came from a study of T cells in Graves' hyperthyroidism and ophthalmopathy. RNA transcripts served as the template for amplifying TCR beta CDR3 regions. A set of HTBI primers served as the primers for a first-round RT-PCR of the TCR CDR3. One entry per CDR3 protein, called by TCRdb with MiXCR from the multiplex PCR reads. The sample lists approximately 600,000 distinct CDR3 sequences, around 15% seen once, with 3.5% to 4% in the top ten. This clonotype has a handful of counts. With 4 bases clipped from V and 3 bases from J, the junction kept 5 bases outside the gene matches. Germline CDR1 and CDR2: MNHEY and SVGAGI. The CDR3 sequence is 14 residues long. Lactation, pregnancy, other autoimmune disease or uncontrolled infection led to exclusion of patients.

V usage is TRBV6-5 and J usage is TRBJ1-2; 7 bases are shared with TRBD1. Input material: blood. The sequence was obtained from a woman aged 25 to 39 with Graves' hyperthyroidism. Here the CDR3 DNA reads TGTGCCAGCAGTTCGGGACAGTGGGACTATGGCTACACCTTC. Translation gives CASSSGQWDYGYTF.